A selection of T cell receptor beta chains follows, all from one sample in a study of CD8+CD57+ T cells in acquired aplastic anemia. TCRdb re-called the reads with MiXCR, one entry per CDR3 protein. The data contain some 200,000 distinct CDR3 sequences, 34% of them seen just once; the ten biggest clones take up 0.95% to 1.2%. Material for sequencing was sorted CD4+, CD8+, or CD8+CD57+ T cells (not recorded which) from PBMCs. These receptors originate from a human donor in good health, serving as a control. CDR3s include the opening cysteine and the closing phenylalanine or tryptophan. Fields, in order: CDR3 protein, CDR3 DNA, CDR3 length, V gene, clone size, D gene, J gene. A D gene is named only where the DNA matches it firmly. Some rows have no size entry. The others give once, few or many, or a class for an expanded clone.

CDR3: CASSLAVSGNGNTIYF; DNA: TGCGCCAGCAGCTTGGCTGTATCAGGAAATGGAAACACCATATATTTT; length: 16; V: TRBV5-1; size: -; D: -; J: TRBJ1-3
CDR3: CSARVQGNTEAFF; DNA: TGCAGTGCTAGAGTACAGGGGAACACTGAAGCTTTCTTT; length: 13; V: TRBV20-1; size: many; D: -; J: TRBJ1-1
CDR3: CASSIQGSTGELFF; DNA: TGTGCCAGTAGTATACAGGGTTCCACCGGGGAGCTGTTTTTT; length: 14; V: TRBV19; size: many; D: -; J: TRBJ2-2
CDR3: CSVVSLRNTEAFF; DNA: TGCAGCGTAGTAAGTTTGCGGAACACTGAAGCTTTCTTT; length: 13; V: TRBV29-1; size: many; D: -; J: TRBJ1-1
CDR3: CASSRGRADTQYF; DNA: TGTGCCAGTAGTAGAGGAAGAGCAGATACGCAGTATTTT; length: 13; V: TRBV19; size: -; D: -; J: TRBJ2-3
CDR3: CASSRQSTGELFF; DNA: TGTGCCAGCAGCCGCCAGAGCACCGGGGAGCTGTTTTTT; length: 13; V: TRBV7-8; size: many; D: -; J: TRBJ2-2
CDR3: CASSHFSSGQETQYF; DNA: TGTGCCAGCAGCCATTTCTCTAGCGGACAAGAGACCCAGTACTTC; length: 15; V: TRBV3-1; size: few; D: TRBD2; J: TRBJ2-5
CDR3: CASSFDGAPGGYTF; DNA: TGTGCCAGCAGTTTCGACGGCGCCCCCGGTGGCTACACCTTC; length: 14; V: TRBV6-5; size: many; D: -; J: TRBJ1-2
CDR3: CASSLGQGGNQPQHF; DNA: TGCGCCAGCAGCCTGGGACAGGGAGGAAATCAGCCCCAGCATTTT; length: 15; V: TRBV5-1; size: many; D: TRBD1; J: TRBJ1-5
CDR3: CAISEGVGSNQPQHF; DNA: TGTGCCATCAGTGAAGGCGTAGGTAGCAATCAGCCCCAGCATTTT; length: 15; V: TRBV10-3; size: -; D: -; J: TRBJ1-5
CDR3: CASSQGLYGEAFF; DNA: TGTGCCAGCAGCCAGGGTCTTTACGGGGAAGCTTTCTTT; length: 13; V: TRBV14; size: many; D: -; J: TRBJ1-1
CDR3: CAIYSGGASGTDTQYF; DNA: TGTGCCATATATAGCGGGGGGGCCTCTGGCACAGATACGCAGTATTTT; length: 16; V: TRBV10-3; size: -; D: TRBD2; J: TRBJ2-3
CDR3: CASSEYQAGYNNQPQHF; DNA: TGCGCCAGCAGTGAGTACCAGGCTGGGTATAACAATCAGCCCCAGCATTTT; length: 17; V: TRBV10-2; size: -; D: -; J: TRBJ1-5
CDR3: CASSPQRTDTQYF; DNA: TGTGCCAGCTCACCACAGCGCACAGATACGCAGTATTTT; length: 13; V: TRBV18; size: -; D: -; J: TRBJ2-3
CDR3: CASSKSGTSFRAEKLFF; DNA: TGTGCCAGTAGTAAATCCGGGACTTCCTTCCGGGCTGAAAAACTGTTTTTT; length: 17; V: TRBV19; size: many; D: -; J: TRBJ1-4
CDR3: CSALGQGSYEQYF; DNA: TGCAGTGCCCTGGGGCAGGGATCTTACGAGCAGTACTTC; length: 13; V: TRBV20-1; size: -; D: -; J: TRBJ2-7
CDR3: CSYRRGTNYGYTF; DNA: TGCAGCTACCGCAGGGGGACTAACTATGGCTACACCTTC; length: 13; V: TRBV29-1; size: many; D: TRBD1; J: TRBJ1-2
CDR3: CASSQEGGGQFF; DNA: TGTGCCAGCAGCCAAGAAGGCGGTGGGCAGTTCTTC; length: 12; V: TRBV3-1; size: -; D: -; J: TRBJ2-1
CDR3: CASSDQDRASNYGYTF; DNA: TGTGCCAGCAGTGACCAAGACAGGGCATCTAACTATGGCTACACCTTC; length: 16; V: TRBV6-4; size: -; D: TRBD1; J: TRBJ1-2
CDR3: CASSQADRRSNQPQHF; DNA: TGCGCCAGCAGCCAAGCGGACAGGCGGAGCAATCAGCCCCAGCATTTT; length: 16; V: TRBV4-1; size: many; D: TRBD1; J: TRBJ1-5
CDR3: CASSQAPRLTDAQYF; DNA: TGCGCCAGCAGCCAAGCCCCGCGACTCACAGATGCGCAGTATTTT; length: 15; V: TRBV4-3; size: few; D: -; J: TRBJ2-3
CDR3: CATSGPSGGTDTQYF; DNA: TGTGCCACCAGTGGCCCTAGCGGCGGCACAGATACGCAGTATTTT; length: 15; V: TRBV24-1; size: -; D: TRBD2; J: TRBJ2-3
CDR3: CATSGGGTGEQYF; DNA: TGTGCCACCAGCGGGGGGGGTACCGGGGAGCAGTACTTC; length: 13; V: TRBV15; size: -; D: TRBD2; J: TRBJ2-7
CDR3: CASSPPGRTNTEAFF; DNA: TGTGCCAGCTCACCACCGGGCAGGACGAACACTGAAGCTTTCTTT; length: 15; V: TRBV18; size: few; D: -; J: TRBJ1-1
CDR3: CASSFGGAGGELFF; DNA: TGTGCCAGCAGCTTCGGGGGCGCCGGCGGGGAGCTGTTTTTT; length: 14; V: TRBV5-8; size: -; D: -; J: TRBJ2-2
CDR3: CASSRTVPYEQYF; DNA: TGTGCCAGCAGCAGGACAGTCCCCTACGAGCAGTACTTC; length: 13; V: TRBV3-1; size: many; D: -; J: TRBJ2-7
CDR3: CASSLSIGGPGNTQYF; DNA: TGTGCCAGCAGTTTATCGATTGGGGGGCCAGGGAATACGCAGTATTTT; length: 16; V: TRBV27; size: few; D: -; J: TRBJ2-3
CDR3: CASSSDRGREGYTF; DNA: TGTGCCAGCAGCTCCGACAGGGGGCGCGAAGGCTACACCTTC; length: 14; V: TRBV7-3; size: -; D: TRBD1; J: TRBJ1-2
CDR3: CASSKGGVRAPLHF; DNA: TGTGCCAGCAGCAAGGGGGGGGTACGGGCACCCCTCCACTTT; length: 14; V: TRBV7-9; size: -; D: -; J: TRBJ1-6
CDR3: CATSRAPGDTQYF; DNA: TGTGCCACCAGCAGAGCCCCGGGGGATACGCAGTATTTT; length: 13; V: TRBV15; size: many; D: -; J: TRBJ2-3
CDR3: CASSLTSQGGPGELFF; DNA: TGTGCCAGCAGCTTAACGAGCCAGGGAGGTCCCGGGGAGCTGTTTTTT; length: 16; V: TRBV7-3; size: -; D: -; J: TRBJ2-2
CDR3: CASRPGATGELFF; DNA: TGTGCCAGTAGGCCAGGAGCAACCGGGGAGCTGTTTTTT; length: 13; V: TRBV19; size: many; D: -; J: TRBJ2-2
CDR3: CATSRDLATGGRLYF; DNA: TGTGCCACCAGCAGAGATCTCGCGACAGGGGGCCGCTTGTATTTT; length: 15; V: TRBV15; size: -; D: TRBD1; J: TRBJ2-3
CDR3: CASSSTQGENGYTF; DNA: TGTGCCAGCAGTTCCACACAGGGTGAAAATGGCTACACCTTC; length: 14; V: TRBV6-5; size: few; D: -; J: TRBJ1-2
CDR3: CASSIGTKPKYEQYF; DNA: TGTGCCAGTAGTATAGGCACCAAACCGAAGTACGAGCAGTACTTC; length: 15; V: TRBV19; size: -; D: -; J: TRBJ2-7
CDR3: CASSQEGRQGKYTEAFF; DNA: TGTGCCAGCAGCCAAGAGGGCCGCCAGGGGAAATACACTGAAGCTTTCTTT; length: 17; V: TRBV3-1; size: -; D: -; J: TRBJ1-1
CDR3: CASSEDSLGSYEQYF; DNA: TGTGCCAGCAGTGAGGACTCCCTCGGGTCCTACGAGCAGTACTTC; length: 15; V: TRBV10-3; size: many; D: -; J: TRBJ2-7
CDR3: CAWSEQSDQPQHF; DNA: TGTGCCTGGAGTGAACAGTCGGATCAGCCCCAGCATTTT; length: 13; V: TRBV19; size: -; D: -; J: TRBJ1-5
CDR3: CSVVWGGAGDTQYF; DNA: TGCAGCGTTGTTTGGGGGGGGGCAGGTGATACGCAGTATTTT; length: 14; V: TRBV29-1; size: once; D: -; J: TRBJ2-3
CDR3: CASSLEGGSYEQYF; DNA: TGCGCCAGCAGCTTGGAGGGCGGATCCTACGAGCAGTACTTC; length: 14; V: TRBV5-1; size: many; D: -; J: TRBJ2-7
CDR3: CSAIPGGSSYNEQFF; DNA: TGCAGTGCTATTCCGGGGGGAAGCTCCTACAATGAGCAGTTCTTC; length: 15; V: TRBV20-1; size: many; D: TRBD2; J: TRBJ2-1
CDR3: CASRLDGTGFYYGYTF; DNA: TGTGCCAGCCGCTTAGATGGGACAGGGTTTTACTATGGATACACCTTC; length: 16; V: TRBV11-2; size: -; D: TRBD1; J: TRBJ1-2
CDR3: CSARATGANIQYF; DNA: TGCAGTGCTAGAGCGACAGGGGCCAACATTCAGTACTTC; length: 13; V: TRBV20-1; size: -; D: TRBD1; J: TRBJ2-4
CDR3: CATKKDRDRTYEQYF; DNA: TGTGCCACCAAGAAGGACCGGGACAGGACGTACGAGCAGTACTTC; length: 15; V: TRBV15; size: many; D: TRBD1; J: TRBJ2-7
CDR3: CSVNQGADQPQHF; DNA: TGCAGCGTAAATCAGGGGGCTGATCAGCCCCAGCATTTT; length: 13; V: TRBV29-1; size: many; D: TRBD1; J: TRBJ1-5
CDR3: CASSRGFLGNQPQHF; DNA: TGTGCCAGTAGTAGGGGTTTCCTGGGCAATCAGCCCCAGCATTTT; length: 15; V: TRBV19; size: few; D: -; J: TRBJ1-5
CDR3: CASSEQGPNTEAFF; DNA: TGTGCCAGCAGCGAACAGGGGCCGAACACTGAAGCTTTCTTT; length: 14; V: TRBV2; size: -; D: TRBD1; J: TRBJ1-1
CDR3: CASSASGGWAGEHTEAFF; DNA: TGTGCCAGCTCAGCTAGCGGGGGTTGGGCCGGGGAGCACACTGAAGCTTTCTTT; length: 18; V: TRBV2; size: -; D: -; J: TRBJ1-1
CDR3: CATSDFNLGGGQGNSPLHF; DNA: TGTGCCACCAGTGATTTCAACCTGGGGGGGGGACAGGGGAATTCACCCCTCCACTTT; length: 19; V: TRBV24-1; size: many; D: TRBD1; J: TRBJ1-6
CDR3: CASGSPGQQETQYF; DNA: TGTGCTAGTGGCTCGCCGGGACAGCAAGAGACCCAGTACTTC; length: 14; V: TRBV12-5; size: -; D: TRBD1; J: TRBJ2-5
CDR3: CAISDKDTQYF; DNA: TGTGCCATCAGTGATAAAGATACGCAGTATTTT; length: 11; V: TRBV10-3; size: -; D: -; J: TRBJ2-3
CDR3: CSAIPPPLETQYF; DNA: TGCAGTGCTATCCCCCCGCCCCTCGAGACCCAGTACTTC; length: 13; V: TRBV20-1; size: many; D: -; J: TRBJ2-5
CDR3: CASSFTLTGVDGYGYTF; DNA: TGTGCCAGCAGCTTTACCCTGACAGGGGTGGATGGCTATGGCTACACCTTC; length: 17; V: TRBV7-9; size: many; D: TRBD1; J: TRBJ1-2
CDR3: CASSSVAGGPREQYF; DNA: TGTGCCAGCAGCTCAGTAGCGGGGGGGCCGCGGGAGCAGTACTTC; length: 15; V: TRBV7-2; size: many; D: TRBD2; J: TRBJ2-7
CDR3: CSARDPAVNTEAFF; DNA: TGCAGTGCTAGAGATCCGGCGGTGAACACTGAAGCTTTCTTT; length: 14; V: TRBV20-1; size: many; D: -; J: TRBJ1-1
CDR3: CASSQVSGGETQYF; DNA: TGCGCCAGCAGCCAGGTTAGCGGAGGAGAGACCCAGTACTTC; length: 14; V: TRBV4-1; size: -; D: -; J: TRBJ2-5
CDR3: CASPLGAGGYYEQYF; DNA: TGCGCCAGCCCTCTGGGTGCGGGGGGGTACTACGAGCAGTACTTC; length: 15; V: TRBV10-1; size: -; D: TRBD2; J: TRBJ2-7
CDR3: CASSQSGTSGNTIYF; DNA: TGTGCCAGCAGCCAAAGCGGCACCTCTGGAAACACCATATATTTT; length: 15; V: TRBV4-2; size: many; D: -; J: TRBJ1-3